The 16 T cell receptor beta chains listed next were all sequenced from one sample in a study of response to subunit inactivated influenza vaccine. TCRdb used MiXCR to reprocess the RT-PCR reads, holding one entry per CDR3 protein. The sample has fewer than 600,000 distinct CDR3 sequences, around 7.7% seen once. Sequences were derived from PBMCs from blood, sampled less than 30 months after vaccination. The receptors were gathered from a man aged 50-75 years who received an inactivated influenza vaccine.

The V gene is TRBV3-1, the J gene TRBJ2-7, with 8 bases fitting TRBD1. The CDR3 contains 15 residues. Germline V gene data show CDR1 as LGHDT and CDR2 as YNNKEL (reference sequence). V was clipped by 2 bases and J by 6 bases; unmatched bases: 9. CDR3 region: CASSQWTGRTAEQYF. For the CDR3, the DNA is TGTGCCAGCAGCCAATGGACAGGGAGGACCGCCGAGCAGTACTTC.

The table lists this clonotype with a few counts. The V gene is TRBV6-5, the J gene TRBJ2-3, with D perhaps given as TRBD1 or TRBD2 (5 bases each). CDR1 and CDR2 from the germline V gene are MNHEY and SVGAGI. The CDR3 loop spans 16 amino acids. V gave up 2 bases and J gave up 3 bases, with 15 bases separating them. The CDR3 nucleotides are TGTGCCAGCAGTTACCAGGGAGCCGATCTAACAGATACGCAGTATTTT. It yields the protein CASSYQGADLTDTQYF.

The chain recombines TRBV7-6 with TRBJ2-6, with D hard to call. Germline V gene data show CDR1 as SGHVS and CDR2 as FNYEAQ. The germline V and J ends were trimmed by 0 bases and 0 bases, with 12 bases remaining between them. The CDR3 runs 18 residues. CDR3 DNA sequence: TGTGCCAGCAGCTTAGCCCTGGGCCATTACTCTGGGGCCAACGTCCTGACTTTC. Encoded protein: CASSLALGHYSGANVLTF. Full variable domain (missing parts from reference TRBV7-6 and TRBJ2-6): GAGVSQSPRYKVTKRGQDVALRCDPISGHVSLYWYRQALGQGPEFLTYFNYEAQQDKSGLPNDRFSAERPEGSISTLTIQRTEQRDSAMYRCASSLALGHYSGANVLTFGAGSRLTVL.

In its sample, this clonotype was seen a few times. The gene calls are TRBV5-1 and TRBJ2-2, with a tentative D call TRBD1 (6 bases). Trimming pared 1 base from V and 5 bases from J, leaving 9 bases between. CDR3 length: 14 residues. Germline V CDR1 and CDR2: SGHRS, YFSETQ. CDR3 nucleotide sequence: TGCGCCAGCAGCTTGCCCCAGGGGACCGGGGAGCTGTTTTTT. Translating gives CASSLPQGTGELFF.

The V call is TRBV20-1, the J call TRBJ1-5; D not resolved. This CDR3 is 14 amino acids long. Trimming removed 5 bases from V and 0 bases from J, with 11 bases in between. Germline CDR1 reads DFQATT; CDR2 reads SNEGSKA (reference sequence). DNA of the CDR3: TGCAGTGCTCGGAGACATGCTAGCAATCAGCCCCAGCATTTT. Residues: CSARRHASNQPQHF.

As regards this clonotype: A clone one base away is much larger, so this may be a read error. V is TRBV7-2 and J is TRBJ2-3; D uncertain. Germline V gene lookup returns CDR1 SGHTA and CDR2 FQGNSA. The CDR3 is 13 amino acids. The CDR3 bases are TGTGCCAGCAGCTTAGCGGTCACAGATACGAAGTATTTT. It encodes CASSLAVTDTKYF.

This clonotype was seen more than once but under ten times. J is TRBJ2-2 and V is TRBV10-3; TRBD2 matches 11 bases. J was trimmed by 5 bases and V by 6 bases; bases with no gene match: 5. This CDR3 has 15 amino acids. Germline V gene data show CDR1 as ENHRY and CDR2 as SYGVKD. CDR3: CAISGTSGETGELFF. The CDR3 nucleotides read TGTGCCATCAGCGGGACTAGCGGAGAGACCGGGGAGCTGTTTTTT.

The genes are TRBV20-1 and TRBJ2-1; 7 bases match TRBD2. Trimming cost V 5 bases and J 7 bases; bases outside gene matches: 8. The CDR3 extends over 13 amino acids. CDR1 DFQATT and CDR2 SNEGSKA come from the germline V gene (reference sequence). CDR3 coding DNA: TGCAGTGCTTCGGGGGGTGGCCCGAATGAGCAGTTCTTC. Protein sequence: CSASGGGPNEQFF.

Only a few counts were recorded for this clonotype. This rearrangement joins TRBV7-9 to TRBJ1-1; 9 positions agree with TRBD1. Germline V gene lookup returns CDR1 SEHNR and CDR2 FQNEAQ (reference sequence). The V segment lost 4 bases and the J segment 5 bases; nucleotides outside the gene matches: 11. This CDR3 spans 16 amino acids. As DNA, the CDR3 is TGTGCCAGCAGCTCGGTCCGGGACAGGGATGGAACTGAAGCTTTCTTT. Translation gives CASSSVRDRDGTEAFF.

The chain carries TRBV4-3 and TRBJ1-2; D unclear. V lost 0 bases to trimming and J lost 3 bases, with 14 bases between them. Germline CDR1 is LGHNA and CDR2 is YSLEER. This CDR3 is built from 16 residues. The CDR3 DNA sequence: TGCGCCAGCAGCCAAGACCCTCGGGCAGGCGACTATGGCTACACCTTC. Its protein product is CASSQDPRAGDYGYTF.

In its sample, this clonotype was seen a few times. The V call is TRBV20-1, the J call TRBJ2-1, with D possibly matching TRBD1 (6 bases). CDR1 and CDR2 from the germline V gene are DFQATT and SNEGSKA (reference sequence). The CDR3 has 16 amino acids. V lost 1 base and J 4 bases, leaving 17 bases between the germline ends. The CDR3 is CSARGDAAGAYNEQFF. The CDR3 coding sequence is TGCAGTGCTAGAGGGGATGCGGCAGGGGCATACAATGAGCAGTTCTTC.

The table lists this clonotype with many counts. Germline is not matched at one junction end, which may reflect a read error. This chain joins TRBV6-2 or TRBV6-3 and TRBJ1-1; D uncertain. CDR3 size: 14 residues. In germline, CDR1 is MNHEY, CDR2 SVGEGT. The CDR3 region is CASGYEGVVAEAFF. For the CDR3, the DNA is TGTGCCAGCGGTTATGAAGGTGTGGTGGCTGAAGCTTTCTTT.

This clonotype was found many times. This sequence joins TRBV7-2 and TRBJ2-7; maybe TRBD1 (6 bases). V lost 6 bases to trimming and J lost 4 bases, with 13 bases between them. This CDR3 comprises 13 residues. Germline-derived CDR1 and CDR2 are SGHTA and FQGNSA. CDR3 sequence: CASRSSDRYEQYF. The CDR3 DNA follows: TGTGCCAGCAGATCGAGCGACAGGTACGAGCAGTACTTC.

The J gene is TRBJ2-5, the V gene TRBV7-2; 8 nucleotides agree with TRBD1. The CDR3 runs 14 residues. With V trimmed by 1 base and J by 6 bases, 4 bases remained unmatched. From germline, CDR1 is SGHTA and CDR2 FQGNSA. Written as DNA, the CDR3 is TGTGCCAGCAGCTTAGGACAGGGGTGGCAGACCCAGTACTTC. The encoded protein is CASSLGQGWQTQYF. Full variable domain (rest looked up from reference TRBV7-2 and TRBJ2-5): GAGVSQSPSNKVTEKGKDVELRCDPISGHTALYWYRQSLGQGLEFLIYFQGNSAPDKSGLPSDRFSAERTGGSVSTLTIQRTQQEDSAVYLCASSLGQGWQTQYFGPGTRLLVL.

At least ten counts were recorded for this clonotype. This rearrangement joins TRBV5-1 to TRBJ1-1; TRBD1 matches 7 bases. This CDR3 has 17 amino acids. After removal of 0 bases from V and 1 base from J, the junction contained 9 bases not matched to a gene. The germline V gene has CDR1 SGHRS and CDR2 YFSETQ. The chain's CDR3 is CASSLVTGKGRNTEAFF. Here the CDR3 DNA reads TGCGCCAGCAGCTTGGTGACAGGGAAGGGTCGGAACACTGAAGCTTTCTTT.

This clonotype showed up many times. The chain carries TRBV6-2 or TRBV6-3 and TRBJ1-1; D remains ambiguous. Looked up from germline, CDR1 is MNHEY and CDR2 is SVGEGT. The CDR3 sequence is 16 residues long. Between the trimmed V and J ends, which lost 0 bases and 2 bases, there was a span of 13 bases. The CDR3 loop reads CASSYSQTEINTEAFF. Written as DNA, the CDR3 is TGTGCCAGCAGTTACTCTCAAACAGAGATTAACACTGAAGCTTTCTTT.